The present T cell receptor (beta chain) was sequenced within a study of blood T cells in healthy people across ages. Study outcomes and limitations: PBMCs that were unsorted prevented a conclusive naive versus antigen-experienced comparison.

This CDR3 contains 15 residues. Germline V gene data show CDR1 as LGHNA and CDR2 as YNFKEQ. V lost 4 bases to trimming and J lost 0 bases, with 13 bases between them. The authors ran a second PCR of about 6 to 11 cycles using a sample-barcoded 5' primer and a J-beta primer mix. TCRdb recomputed calls from the 5' RACE reads with MiXCR, one row per CDR3 protein. The sample gives more than 1,400,000 distinct CDR3 sequences, about 43% of which show up once; under 8% is in the top ten. Concerning this clonotype itself: Its antigen is unknown.

The rearrangement joins TRBV4-2 to TRBJ2-7; a possible D gene is TRBD1 (6 bases). The sequenced sample was blood. This TCR was sampled from a woman aged 18 to 35 in good health. CDR3 region: CASSPGQPFSYEQYF. In DNA form, the CDR3 reads TGTGCCAGCAGCCCTGGACAGCCCTTCTCCTACGAGCAGTACTTC.